This T cell receptor (beta chain) emerged from a study of T cell responses to AZD1222 COVID-19 vaccine. Study-wide results and caveats: After two AZD1222 doses, spike-specific TCR breadth and depth rose versus day 0.

Concerning this clone itself: Its antigen is unknown.

TCRdb's copy holds only in-frame clones and misses some; the assay was immunoSEQ multiplex PCR. This table has some 150,000 clones, about 91% appearing once. Here the sequenced sample was peripheral blood, taken on day 0 of AZD1222 vaccination. The TCR sequence derives from an adult in good health.

CDR3 in DNA: TGTGCCAGCAGTTACTCGATGCAGGGGGCGGGGACCATATATTTT. This sequence encodes CASSYSMQGAGTIYF. The V and J genes are TRBV6-5 and TRBJ1-3, with 8 bases fitting TRBD1. The CDR3 runs 15 residues. Germline trimming cut 0 bases from V and 10 bases from J; bases unmatched to any gene: 8. The germline CDR1 and CDR2 sequences are MNHEY and SVGAGI.